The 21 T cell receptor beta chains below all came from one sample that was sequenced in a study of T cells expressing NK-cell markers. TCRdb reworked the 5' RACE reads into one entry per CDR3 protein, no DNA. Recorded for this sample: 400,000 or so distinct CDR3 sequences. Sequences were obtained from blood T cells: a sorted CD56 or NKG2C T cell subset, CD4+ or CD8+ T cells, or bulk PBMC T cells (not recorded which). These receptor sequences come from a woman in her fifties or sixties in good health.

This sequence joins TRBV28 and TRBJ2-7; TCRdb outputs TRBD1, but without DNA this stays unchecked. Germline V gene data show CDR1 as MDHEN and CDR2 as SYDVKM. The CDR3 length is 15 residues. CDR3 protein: CASSDMDRDSYEQYF.

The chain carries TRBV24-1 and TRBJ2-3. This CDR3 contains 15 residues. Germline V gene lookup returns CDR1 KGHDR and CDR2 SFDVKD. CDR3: CATSEQKGYTDTQYF.

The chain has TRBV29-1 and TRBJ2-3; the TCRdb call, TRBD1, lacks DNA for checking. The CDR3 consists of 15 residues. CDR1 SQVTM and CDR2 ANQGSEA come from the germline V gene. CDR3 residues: CSSSGTGGRVDTQYF.

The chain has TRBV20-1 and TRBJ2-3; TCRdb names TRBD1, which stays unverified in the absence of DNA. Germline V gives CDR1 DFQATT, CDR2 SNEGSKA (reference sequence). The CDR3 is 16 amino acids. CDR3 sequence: CSASPPRGTSTDTQYF.

The CDR3 spells CASSYGGGRTDEQYF. V usage is TRBV6-5 and J usage is TRBJ2-7; TCRdb proposes TRBD2, but this gene call is untestable without DNA. There are 15 residues in the CDR3. Germline CDR1 MNHEY, CDR2 SVGAGI.

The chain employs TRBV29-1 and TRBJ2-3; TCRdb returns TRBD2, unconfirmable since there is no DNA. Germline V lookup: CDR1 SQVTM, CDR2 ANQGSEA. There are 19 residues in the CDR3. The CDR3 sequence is CSVEQEGENHYLSTDTQYF.

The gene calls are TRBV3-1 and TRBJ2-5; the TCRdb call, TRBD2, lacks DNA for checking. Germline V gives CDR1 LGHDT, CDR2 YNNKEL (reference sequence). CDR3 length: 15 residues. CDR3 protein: CASSSPREIQETQYF.

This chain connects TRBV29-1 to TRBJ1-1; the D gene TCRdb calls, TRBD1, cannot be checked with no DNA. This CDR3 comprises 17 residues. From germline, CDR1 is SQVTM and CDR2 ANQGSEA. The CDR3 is CSVGGGYRGRTNTEAFF. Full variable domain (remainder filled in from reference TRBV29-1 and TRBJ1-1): SAVISQKPSRDICQRGTSLTIQCQVDSQVTMMFWYRQQPGQSLTLIATANQGSEATYESGFVIDKFPISRPNLTFSTLTVSNMSPEDSSIYLCSVGGGYRGRTNTEAFFGQGTRLTVV.

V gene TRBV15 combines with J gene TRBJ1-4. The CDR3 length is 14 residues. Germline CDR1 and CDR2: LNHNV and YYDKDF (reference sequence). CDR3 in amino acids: CATSRDQANEKLFF.

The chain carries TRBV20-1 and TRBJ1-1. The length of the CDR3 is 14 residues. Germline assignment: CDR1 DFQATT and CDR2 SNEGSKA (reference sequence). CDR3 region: CSASVQGYGTEAFF.

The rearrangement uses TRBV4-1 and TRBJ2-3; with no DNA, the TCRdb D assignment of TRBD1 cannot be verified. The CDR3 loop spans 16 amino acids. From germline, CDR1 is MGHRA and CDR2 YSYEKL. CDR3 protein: CASSQPGRSSRDTQYF.

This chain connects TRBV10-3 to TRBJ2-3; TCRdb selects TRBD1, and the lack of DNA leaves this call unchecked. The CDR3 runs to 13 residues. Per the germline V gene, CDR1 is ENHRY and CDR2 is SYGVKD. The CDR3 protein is CAISDIRDDTQYF.

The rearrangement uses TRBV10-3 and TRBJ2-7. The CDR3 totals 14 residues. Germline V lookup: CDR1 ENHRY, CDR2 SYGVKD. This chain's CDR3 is CATSIGGSFNEQYF.

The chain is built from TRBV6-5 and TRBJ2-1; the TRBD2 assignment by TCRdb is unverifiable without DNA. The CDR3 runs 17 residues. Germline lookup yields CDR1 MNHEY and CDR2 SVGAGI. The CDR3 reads CASSYDVRELFRNEQFF.

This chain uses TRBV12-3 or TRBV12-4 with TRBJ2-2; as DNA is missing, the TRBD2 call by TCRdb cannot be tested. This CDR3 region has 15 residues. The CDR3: CASKGLPMNTGELFF.

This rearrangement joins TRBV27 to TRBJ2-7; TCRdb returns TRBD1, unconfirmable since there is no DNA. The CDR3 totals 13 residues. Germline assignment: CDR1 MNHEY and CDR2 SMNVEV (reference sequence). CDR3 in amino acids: CASRGQGFYEQYF.

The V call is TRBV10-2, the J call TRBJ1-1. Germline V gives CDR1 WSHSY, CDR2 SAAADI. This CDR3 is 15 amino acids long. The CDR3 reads CASSEGRGMNTEAFF.

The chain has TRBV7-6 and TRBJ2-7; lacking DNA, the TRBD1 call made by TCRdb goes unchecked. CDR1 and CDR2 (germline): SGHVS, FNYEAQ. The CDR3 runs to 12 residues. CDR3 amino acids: CAGPGPIYEQYF.

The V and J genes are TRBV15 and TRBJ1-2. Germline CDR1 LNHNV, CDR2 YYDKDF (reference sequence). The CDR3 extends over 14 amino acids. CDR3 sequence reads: CATSGDPSNYGYTF.

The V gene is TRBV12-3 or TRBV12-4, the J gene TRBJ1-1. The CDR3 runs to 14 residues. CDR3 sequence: CASSLAGDHTEAFF.

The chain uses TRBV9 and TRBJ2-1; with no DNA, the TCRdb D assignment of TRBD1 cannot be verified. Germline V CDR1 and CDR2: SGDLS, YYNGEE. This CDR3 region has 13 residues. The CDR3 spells CASSWGGENEQFF.